The subject of this entry is one TCR beta chain. This sample is drawn from a study of blood T cell repertoires in COVID-19. In the study overall: The United States, Italy and Spain provided the acute and convalescent COVID-19 samples. In each case, the material was cDNA or gDNA derived from T cells, B-cell-depleted T cells, or PBMCs.

In the original processing: Using reference gene primer amplification, nucleated cell counts were estimated. Using immunoSEQ multiplex PCR, the repertoire was profiled, and TCRdb retains in-frame clones only, with some absent. Clone size and V and J calls were adopted from that table, with D and trimming inferred from the DNA. Of 200,000 to 250,000 clones listed, more than 65% are singletons. The material sequenced was peripheral blood. The sequence derives from a man aged 45 to 65 with active or convalescent COVID-19.

The CDR3 DNA reads TGTGCCATCGAGGGGGTGTCCGGCACCGGGGAGCTGTTTTTT. It is translated as CAIEGVSGTGELFF. The chain recombines TRBV10-3 with TRBJ2-2, with D maybe TRBD1 (6 bases). Trimming stripped 8 bases from V and 4 bases from J, with 14 bases between. Germline CDR1 ENHRY, CDR2 SYGVKD. The CDR3 has 14 amino acids.